This entry is about one TCR beta chain. This record belongs to a study of blood T cell repertoires in COVID-19. Profiling relied on immunoSEQ multiplex PCR, and the TCRdb table lists in-frame clones only, not all of them. Of 200,000 to 250,000 clones listed, around 90% are singletons. The TCR originated in a woman aged 65 to 85 with active or convalescent COVID-19. The material sequenced was peripheral blood.

In DNA, the CDR3 is TGTGCCAGCTCACCACTCCAGGGCACCGGGGAGCTGTTTTTT. It is translated as CASSPLQGTGELFF. The rearrangement uses TRBV18 and TRBJ2-2; D perhaps matches TRBD1 (5 bases). CDR1 and CDR2 (germline): KGHSH, LQKENI. Trimming stripped 1 base from V and 4 bases from J, with 7 bases between. This CDR3 has 14 amino acids. The full variable domain, with the rest looked up from reference TRBV18 and TRBJ2-2, is NAGVMQNPRHLVRRRGQEARLRCSPMKGHSHVYWYRQLPEEGLKFMVYLQKENIIDESGMPKERFSAEFPKEGPSILRIQQVVRGDSAAYFCASSPLQGTGELFFGEGSRLTVL.